One sample yielded the 24 T cell receptor beta chains listed below, sequenced in a study of cytomegalovirus exposure and HLA in healthy donors. The primer mix had 60 Vbeta and 13 Jbeta primers. Data came from immunoSEQ multiplex PCR; TCRdb stores just in-frame clones and leaves some out. Among 150,000 to 200,000 clones listed, less than 80% were seen once. The source material was PBMCs. All receptors derive from a woman aged 25 to 39 in good health and CMV-seropositive.

This chain connects TRBV4-1 to TRBJ2-1; 7 nucleotides line up with TRBD1. From germline, CDR1 is MGHRA and CDR2 YSYEKL. V dropped 2 bases and J dropped 0; count of bases not matched to a gene: 1. The CDR3 length is 15 residues. The chain's CDR3 is CASSQQGVSYNEQFF. The CDR3 DNA reads TGCGCCAGCAGCCAACAGGGGGTCTCCTACAATGAGCAGTTCTTC.

The chain combines TRBV7-2 with TRBJ2-5, with D hard to call. Germline CDR1 reads SGHTA; CDR2 reads FQGNSA. Trimming removed 3 bases from V and 0 bases from J, with 5 bases in between. The CDR3 loop spans 13 amino acids. CDR3 nucleotides: TGTGCCAGCAGCTTGCAGTACCAAGAGACCCAGTACTTC. Translating gives CASSLQYQETQYF.

The chain recombines TRBV9 with TRBJ2-7; D gene uncertain. CDR3 length equals 13 residues. Trimming shortened V by 4 bases and J by 0 bases, and 8 bases separated the two germline ends. Germline-derived CDR1 and CDR2 are SGDLS and YYNGEE. The CDR3 region is CASSRTTSYEQYF. The CDR3 DNA is TGTGCCAGCAGCCGTACAACCTCCTACGAGCAGTACTTC.

The chain has TRBV5-1 and TRBJ2-1, with 8 bases fitting TRBD2. This CDR3 is built from 14 residues. CDR1 is SGHRS, CDR2 YFSETQ, per germline. The V and J ends lost 4 bases and 4 bases, in that order; junction bases with no gene match: 4. The CDR3, as DNA: TGCGCCAGCAGCGGAACGGGGGGGTACAATGAGCAGTTCTTC. Translation: CASSGTGGYNEQFF.

The chain recombines TRBV9 with TRBJ2-7, with D possibly TRBD2 on 7 matching bases. Deletions cut 2 bases from V and 2 bases from J, with 14 bases between. The CDR3 runs 15 residues. The germline CDR1 and CDR2 sequences are SGDLS and YYNGEE. The CDR3 bases are TGTGCCAGCAGCGTGGCGGGGGCCGGGGCCTACGAGCAGTACTTC. Residues: CASSVAGAGAYEQYF.

The chain couples TRBV7-7 to TRBJ2-2; 7 nucleotides align to TRBD1. With V trimmed by 5 bases and J by 3 bases, 12 bases remained unmatched. Germline assignment: CDR1 SSHAT and CDR2 FNYEAQ (reference sequence). This CDR3 contains 17 residues. The CDR3 bases are TGTGCCAGCAGCGCCGGAATCGGGACAGATTACACCGGGGAGCTGTTTTTT. It specifies CASSAGIGTDYTGELFF.

The V gene is TRBV19, the J gene TRBJ1-5; the D is unclear. The CDR3 loop spans 15 amino acids. Per germline, CDR1 LNHDA and CDR2 SQIVND (reference sequence). V lost 11 bases to trimming and J lost 5 bases, with 22 bases between them. This CDR3 is CASRRGVVIDQPQHF. The CDR3 DNA reads as TGTGCCTCCCGTCGCGGGGTTGTCATCGATCAGCCCCAGCATTTT.

The chain employs TRBV19 and TRBJ1-2; D remains ambiguous. V was trimmed by 3 bases and J by 5 bases, leaving 22 bases between them. The CDR3 contains 17 residues. Germline V gene data show CDR1 as LNHDA and CDR2 as SQIVND (reference sequence). Written as DNA, the CDR3 is TGTGCCAGTAGTATTGGTTGGCGAGGGCAGTTTAAATATGGCTACACCTTC. It specifies CASSIGWRGQFKYGYTF.

The V call is TRBV6-6, the J call TRBJ2-7, with 8 bases identical to TRBD2. The CDR3 is made up of 16 amino acids. CDR1 is MNHNY and CDR2 is SVGAGI in the germline V gene (reference sequence). J gave up 4 bases and V 4 bases, and 12 bases lay outside the gene matches. The DNA of the CDR3 is TGTGCCAGCAGTTGGGGGCCAGCGGGAGAGGAGTACGAGCAGTACTTC. Residues: CASSWGPAGEEYEQYF.

The V gene is TRBV6-4, the J gene TRBJ2-3; 7 bases align to TRBD2. V was pared by 0 bases and J by 7 bases, with 7 bases of the junction left unmatched. This CDR3 has 15 amino acids. Germline-derived CDR1 and CDR2 are MRHNA and SNTAGT. The CDR3 DNA reads as TGTGCCAGCAGTGACTCGCCGGGAGGCATAAATACGCAGTATTTT. It encodes CASSDSPGGINTQYF.

The chain combines TRBV30 with TRBJ2-5; weak D call: TRBD2 (6 bases). The DNA end is more similar to TRBJ2-7, so the J call may be wrong. CDR3 length equals 13 residues. Looked up from germline, CDR1 is GTSNPN and CDR2 is SVGIG (reference sequence). This CDR3 is CAWREEGSYEQYF. CDR3 bases: TGTGCCTGGAGGGAGGAGGGGTCCTACGAGCAGTACTTC.

The chain recombines TRBV5-8 with TRBJ2-7; 11 bases are a match to TRBD2. The CDR3 runs to 16 residues. Germline CDR1 reads SGHTS; CDR2 reads YDEGEE. V was clipped by 2 bases and J by 0 bases; unmatched bases: 4. The CDR3 region is CASSFLTSGISYEQYF. The CDR3 DNA reads as TGTGCCAGCAGCTTTCTGACTAGCGGGATCTCCTACGAGCAGTACTTC.

The gene calls are TRBV10-3 and TRBJ2-7, with D unclear. V was clipped by 0 bases and J by 6 bases, with 12 bases between them. CDR1 and CDR2 from the germline V gene are ENHRY and SYGVKD. This CDR3 is built from 14 residues. The CDR3 spells CAISESATKAEQYF. CDR3 sequence (DNA): TGTGCCATCAGTGAGTCGGCGACAAAAGCCGAGCAGTACTTC.

This clone was observed a few times. The chain is built from TRBV5-6 and TRBJ2-7, with D possibly TRBD1 on 5 matching bases. Between the trimmed V and J ends, which lost 4 bases and 2 bases, there was a span of 10 bases. Germline loops: CDR1 SGHDT, CDR2 YYEEEE. The CDR3 loop spans 13 amino acids. The CDR3 sequence is CASSTDSTYEQYF. In DNA, the CDR3 is TGTGCCAGCAGCACTGACAGTACCTACGAGCAGTACTTC.

This chain uses TRBV2 with TRBJ1-2, with a tentative D call TRBD1 (5 bases). With 6 bases removed from V and 7 bases from J, the gap between germline ends came to 12 bases. The CDR3 extends over 12 amino acids. CDR1 SNHLY and CDR2 FYNNEI come from the germline V gene. CDR3 sequence (DNA): TGTGCCAGCAGGGGGGGAATAGGTGGCTACACCTTC. Protein product: CASRGGIGGYTF.

This chain uses TRBV29-1 with TRBJ2-2; maybe TRBD2 (5 bases). V lost 4 bases and J 0 bases, leaving 6 bases between the germline ends. The CDR3 covers 13 residues. CDR1 and CDR2 from the germline V gene are SQVTM and ANQGSEA. The chain's CDR3 is CSVGAANTGELFF. CDR3 nucleotide sequence: TGCAGCGTTGGAGCGGCGAACACCGGGGAGCTGTTTTTT.

For the CDR3, the DNA is TGTGCCAGCAGCCAATCCAACACAGGGGCACCTATTCAGTACTTC. It yields the protein CASSQSNTGAPIQYF. The rearrangement links TRBV16 to TRBJ2-4; 7 nucleotides align to TRBD1. The CDR3 loop spans 15 amino acids. J was trimmed by 10 bases and V by 0 bases; bases with no gene match: 9. Germline-derived CDR1 and CDR2 are KGHSY and FQNENV.

V is TRBV7-9 and J is TRBJ2-1, with a possible D match to TRBD2 (5 bases). The CDR3 is 15 amino acids. CDR1 is SEHNR, CDR2 FQNEAQ, per germline (reference sequence). Trimming took off 1 base at V and 0 bases at J, with 7 bases between the two ends. CDR3 amino acids: CASSLGSASYNEQFF. The CDR3 DNA follows: TGTGCCAGCAGCTTAGGTAGCGCCTCCTACAATGAGCAGTTCTTC. Full variable domain (outside the CDR3, taken from reference TRBV7-9 and TRBJ2-1): DTGVSQNPRHKITKRGQNVTFRCDPISEHNRLYWYRQTLGQGPEFLTYFQNEAQLEKSRLLSDRFSAERPKGSFSTLEIQRTEQGDSAMYLCASSLGSASYNEQFFGPGTRLTVL.

The gene calls are TRBV27 and TRBJ1-6; D unresolved. Germline values: CDR1 MNHEY, CDR2 SMNVEV (reference sequence). The CDR3 totals 12 residues. V gave up 4 bases and J gave up 8 bases, with 6 bases separating them. CDR3 sequence (DNA): TGTGCCAGCAGTTATAAGCATTCACCCCTCCACTTT. It translates to CASSYKHSPLHF.

The rearrangement links TRBV9 to TRBJ2-7; D is possibly TRBD2 (6 bases). Germline V gene sequence: CDR1 SGDLS, CDR2 YYNGEE. The CDR3 extends over 14 amino acids. The V gene lost 3 bases and the J gene lost 3 bases, with 13 bases spanning the gap. The CDR3 bases are TGTGCCAGCAGCGAGGATTTGCGGGACTACGAGCAGTACTTC. Amino acid sequence: CASSEDLRDYEQYF.

As for this clone: Different DNA sequences within this sample yield the same CDR3. The V and J genes are TRBV4-3 and TRBJ2-4; 8 positions match TRBD1. With V trimmed by 0 bases and J by 6 bases, 7 bases remained unmatched. There are 16 residues in the CDR3. Germline V CDR1 and CDR2: LGHNA, YSLEER. CDR3 sequence: CASSQDTGTGGNIQYF. CDR3 bases: TGCGCCAGCAGCCAAGACACTGGGACAGGTGGAAACATTCAGTACTTC.

The chain combines TRBV29-1 with TRBJ2-7, with 7 bases that match TRBD1. The V and J ends lost 7 bases and 12 bases, in that order; junction bases with no gene match: 12. Germline V gene data show CDR1 as SQVTM and CDR2 as ANQGSEA. This CDR3 contains 11 residues. CDR3 sequence reads: CSAHQTGFVYF. CDR3 nucleotide sequence: TGCAGCGCCCATCAGACAGGGTTCGTGTACTTC.

There are a few counts of this clone. This sequence joins TRBV5-8 and TRBJ2-7; TRBD1 might be the D (6 bases). Per the germline V gene, CDR1 is SGHTS and CDR2 is YDEGEE. The CDR3 runs 15 residues. Trimming left V 4 bases short and J 7 bases short, with 21 bases between. The DNA for the CDR3 is TGTGCCAGCAGCCCAACCTGGCAGGGGCCCGGGGAGCAGTACTTC. Protein: CASSPTWQGPGEQYF.

The CDR3 is CASSPDRGSTDTQYF. The CDR3 DNA reads TGTGCCAGCAGCCCCGATCGGGGTAGCACAGATACGCAGTATTTT. This chain joins TRBV11-2 and TRBJ2-3; tentative D call: TRBD2 (5 bases). Looked up from germline, CDR1 is SGHAT and CDR2 is FQNNGV. The CDR3 has 15 residues. V was clipped by 5 bases and J by 0 bases, with 12 bases between them.